This TCR beta chain derives from a study of T cells in women clearing cervical HPV infection. Study context: Cases were women with histologically confirmed HPV16-related CIN3 or worse, including a couple of invasive cancers. Blood came at first lesion visit for cases, post-clearance for controls.

Germline values: CDR1 MNHEY, CDR2 SVGEGT. Unmatched junction bases numbered 8, after V lost 5 bases and J lost 0 bases. CDR3 length equals 16 residues. Genomic DNA, averaging approximately 1,200 ng per sample, yielded TCR beta CDR3 via immunoSEQ. The data were produced by immunoSEQ multiplex PCR, yet TCRdb's version contains in-frame clones alone and is incomplete. This sample's table has 35,000 to 45,000 clones. HPV was found by MY09/MY11 PCR and dot-blot genotyping. Details on this clone: The read ends 3 residues early relative to the CDR3; the germline J gene fills the gap.

The origin of this receptor is a woman between 18 and 70 years old with a cervical HPV16 infection that either progressed to CIN3+ or cleared (not recorded which). The chain joins TRBV6-2 or TRBV6-3 to TRBJ2-7, with 9 bases lining up with TRBD2. Material: blood buffy coat. CDR3 sequence reads: CASSMGPAGGSYEQYF. CDR3 DNA (partial): TGTGCCAGCAGTATGGGTCCAGCGGGAGGCTCCTACGAG.